The 32 T cell receptor beta chains in this list originate from one sample, sequenced in a study of T cell repertoires in cytomegalovirus infection. For these TCRs, the target antigens are not known. TCRdb reprocessed the reads via MiXCR and lists one record per CDR3 protein. The data show about 770,000 distinct CDR3 sequences, with roughly 28% seen just once and around 13% held by the top ten. This specimen consisted of cultured CD8+ T cells from PBMCs, obtained from culture after CMV antigen stimulation. These receptor sequences come from a human donor in good health (CMV status not recorded). Some clones in this sample may be carry-over from other donors' samples.

This clonotype was recorded at least ten times. This chain links TRBV25-1 with TRBJ2-5; D gene uncertain. CDR1 and CDR2 (germline): MGHDK, SYGVNS. V was shortened by 0 bases and J by 5 bases, with 10 bases between the two germline ends. The CDR3 sequence is 14 residues long. The CDR3 DNA reads TGTGCCAGCAGTGAATATTCCCTAACGGAGACCCAGTACTTC. This sequence encodes CASSEYSLTETQYF.

This clonotype showed up just a few times. The V and J genes are TRBV6-2 or TRBV6-3 and TRBJ2-6, with 7 bases lining up with TRBD1. Germline values: CDR1 MNHEY, CDR2 SVGEGT. This CDR3 is 17 amino acids long. With V trimmed by 8 bases and J by 2 bases, 12 bases remained unmatched. This CDR3 is CASSYGTAAPGANVLTF. Written as DNA, the CDR3 is TGTGCCAGCTCATACGGGACAGCAGCCCCTGGGGCCAACGTCCTGACTTTC.

J is TRBJ2-5 and V is TRBV7-9; no reliable D call. Germline lookup yields CDR1 SEHNR and CDR2 FQNEAQ (reference sequence). V was pared by 6 bases and J by 4 bases, with 12 bases between. This CDR3 region has 13 residues. The CDR3 loop is CASSFQITETQYF. The CDR3, as DNA: TGTGCCAGCAGTTTTCAAATAACAGAGACCCAGTACTTC.

The table lists this clonotype with many counts. The chain carries TRBV7-6 and TRBJ2-1; perhaps TRBD2 as D (5 bases). This CDR3 comprises 13 residues. Trimming pared 5 bases from V and 7 bases from J, leaving 12 bases between. CDR1 SGHVS and CDR2 FNYEAQ come from the germline V gene. The CDR3 DNA reads TGTGCCAGCAGCCCCGGGGTTGGGAATGAGCAGTTCTTC. As protein: CASSPGVGNEQFF.

The chain has TRBV12-3 or TRBV12-4 and TRBJ2-5; D is undetermined. This CDR3 spans 13 amino acids. Trimming removed 6 bases from V and 5 bases from J, with 13 bases in between. The CDR3 loop reads CASRDGRRETQYF. CDR3 DNA sequence: TGTGCCAGCAGGGACGGTAGGCGGGAGACCCAGTACTTC.

The chain links TRBV6-5 to TRBJ2-3; the D gene could be TRBD1 or TRBD2 (6 bases each). Germline CDR1 MNHEY, CDR2 SVGAGI. The V end was cut by 2 bases, the J end by 0 bases, with 9 bases between. The CDR3 runs to 15 residues. CDR3 loop: CASSYTGASTDTQYF. The CDR3 coding sequence is TGTGCCAGCAGTTACACGGGGGCGAGCACAGATACGCAGTATTTT.

This clonotype was recorded a few times. The gene calls are TRBV9 and TRBJ2-2; D possibly matches TRBD1 or TRBD2 (6 bases each). V lost 4 bases and J lost 4, with 14 bases in between. The CDR3 has 15 residues. Germline V lookup: CDR1 SGDLS, CDR2 YYNGEE. DNA of the CDR3: TGTGCCAGCAGCCCGGGGGCCTCGAGCACCGGGGAGCTGTTTTTT. Its translation is CASSPGASSTGELFF.

The CDR3 sequence: CASSFPEGQANTIYF. For the CDR3, the DNA is TGTGCCAGCAGCTTCCCCGAGGGACAGGCCAACACCATATATTTT. This chain links TRBV7-6 with TRBJ1-3, with 8 bases that match TRBD1. CDR1 SGHVS and CDR2 FNYEAQ come from the germline V gene. Trimming removed 3 bases from V and 7 bases from J; junction bases left unmatched: 8. The CDR3 extends over 15 amino acids.

This clonotype was found a few times. This chain uses TRBV23-1 with TRBJ2-7; D unclear. TRBV23-1 is recorded as an ORF, its role being uncertain. Trimming took off 0 bases at V and 4 bases at J, with 13 bases between the two ends. The CDR3 has 15 amino acids. CDR3 coding DNA: TGCGCCAGCAGTCAATCGTTCCAGCTCGGGTACGAGCAGTACGTC. Encoded protein: CASSQSFQLGYEQYV.

A single count supports this clonotype. The chain recombines TRBV27 with TRBJ1-1, with 10 bases aligning to TRBD1. With V trimmed by 7 bases and J by 5 bases, 7 bases remained unmatched. The V gene's germline CDR1 is MNHEY and CDR2 SMNVEV (reference sequence). The CDR3 length is 14 residues. Written as DNA, the CDR3 is TGTGCCAGCACTCCGACAGGGGGCTTTACTGAAGCTTTCTTT. Amino acids: CASTPTGGFTEAFF.

This clonotype was detected only a few times. This chain connects TRBV27 to TRBJ1-1; D is unresolved. The V end was cut by 7 bases, the J end by 4 bases, with 13 bases between. CDR1 is MNHEY, CDR2 SMNVEV, per germline (reference sequence). CDR3 length: 13 amino acids. The CDR3 sequence is CASTGGGITEAFF. CDR3 in DNA: TGTGCCAGCACAGGCGGTGGGATCACTGAAGCTTTCTTT.

Only a few counts were recorded for this clonotype. The CDR3 spells CASESSYNEQFF. The CDR3 bases are TGTGCCAGCGAGAGCTCCTACAATGAGCAGTTCTTC. The chain joins TRBV27 to TRBJ2-1; D remains ambiguous. CDR3 length equals 12 residues. Germline values: CDR1 MNHEY, CDR2 SMNVEV (reference sequence). The V end lost 8 bases, the J end lost 0 bases, and 5 bases lay between the germline ends.

The CDR3 sequence is CASSSTTVIPIKDTEAFF. The CDR3 DNA reads as TGTGCCAGCAGTTCCACGACGGTTATTCCCATTAAGGACACTGAAGCTTTCTTT. The gene calls are TRBV7-2 and TRBJ1-1; D remains ambiguous. The CDR3 runs to 18 residues. Trimming took 6 bases from V and 3 from J, leaving 26 bases between them. Germline V lookup: CDR1 SGHTA, CDR2 FQGNSA.

The genes are TRBV6-1 and TRBJ2-1; tentatively, D is TRBD2 (5 bases). This CDR3 comprises 16 residues. V was shortened by 0 bases and J by 8 bases, with 17 bases between the two germline ends. CDR1 and CDR2 (germline): MNHNS, SASEGT. Written as DNA, the CDR3 is TGTGCCAGCAGTGAAGCTTCACTAGTTAATTGGGATGAGCAGTTCTTC. This encodes CASSEASLVNWDEQFF.

In this sample, this clonotype turned up a few times. The rearrangement links TRBV28 to TRBJ2-3; 14 bases line up with TRBD2. V lost 4 bases to trimming and J lost 5 bases; unmatched junction nucleotides: 20. CDR3 length: 21 residues. Germline V gene sequence: CDR1 MDHEN, CDR2 SYDVKM. CDR3 region: CASSYPPTGLAGAWSRDTQYF. The DNA of the CDR3 is TGTGCCAGCAGTTACCCACCCACGGGACTAGCGGGGGCCTGGTCGCGAGATACGCAGTATTTT.

This chain connects TRBV2 to TRBJ1-1, with D unresolved. From germline, CDR1 is SNHLY and CDR2 FYNNEI. This CDR3 has 10 residues. With 7 bases removed from V and 10 bases from J, the gap between germline ends came to 10 bases. This chain's CDR3 is CASTGRRAFF. The CDR3 DNA sequence: TGTGCCAGCACGGGGAGACGAGCTTTCTTT.

This chain links TRBV4-3 with TRBJ2-1, with D tentatively TRBD1 or TRBD2 (6 bases each). Trimming removed 0 bases from V and 7 bases from J, with 13 bases in between. This CDR3 spans 15 amino acids. Germline lookup yields CDR1 LGHNA and CDR2 YSLEER. DNA for the CDR3: TGCGCCAGCAGCCAAGAAAGGGGGGCGGTAAATGAGCAGTTCTTC. It encodes CASSQERGAVNEQFF.

The chain links TRBV3-1 to TRBJ2-2, with D perhaps matching TRBD1 (6 bases). V gave up 4 bases and J gave up 8 bases, with 14 bases separating them. Per the germline V gene, CDR1 is LGHDT and CDR2 is YNNKEL (reference sequence). The CDR3 is made up of 14 amino acids. This chain's CDR3 is CASSPQGRGGELFF. Here the CDR3 DNA reads TGTGCCAGCAGCCCACAGGGCCGCGGAGGGGAGCTGTTTTTT.

The genes are TRBV19 and TRBJ2-1; D is perhaps TRBD2 (6 bases). Between the trimmed V and J ends, which lost 8 bases and 5 bases, there was a span of 19 bases. The CDR3 covers 15 residues. Germline CDR1 LNHDA, CDR2 SQIVND (reference sequence). DNA for the CDR3: TGTGCCAGTCAGTATGACATCGGGAGTGACAATGAGCAGTTCTTC. Translation: CASQYDIGSDNEQFF.

The rearrangement joins TRBV4-3 to TRBJ2-4; D gene unclear. CDR3 length: 16 residues. Per germline, CDR1 LGHNA and CDR2 YSLEER. V was shortened by 3 bases and J by 1 base, with 13 bases between the two germline ends. The CDR3 loop is CASSHSPLLAKNIQYF. The CDR3 nucleotides are TGCGCCAGCAGCCATTCTCCCTTATTGGCCAAAAACATTCAGTACTTC.

The chain couples TRBV4-1 to TRBJ1-1; the D gene is possibly TRBD1 (5 bases). The length of the CDR3 is 12 residues. The V gene's germline CDR1 is MGHRA and CDR2 YSYEKL. The V end was cut by 3 bases, the J end by 10 bases, with 12 bases between. The CDR3 coding sequence is TGCGCCAGCAGCCAGGGGGGAGGGTCAGCTTTCTTT. Translated, it gives CASSQGGGSAFF.

This sequence joins TRBV19 and TRBJ2-7, with D unresolved. Germline V lookup: CDR1 LNHDA, CDR2 SQIVND (reference sequence). This CDR3 contains 15 residues. Trimming shortened V by 3 bases and J by 4 bases, and 16 bases separated the two germline ends. The CDR3 spells CASSIDLIPSYEQYF. As DNA, the CDR3 is TGTGCCAGTAGTATCGACTTAATCCCCTCTTACGAGCAGTACTTC.

This clonotype turned up a few times. The genes are TRBV12-3 or TRBV12-4 and TRBJ1-6; TRBD1 agrees at 8 bases. This CDR3 has 15 amino acids. Trimming at V came to 3 bases and at J to 6 bases, leaving 4 bases not matched to a gene. Here the CDR3 reads CASSFGQGFNSPLHF. CDR3 nucleotide sequence: TGTGCCAGCAGTTTTGGACAGGGATTTAATTCACCCCTCCACTTT.

This clonotype was found a few times. The chain is built from TRBV6-6 and TRBJ2-7, with D perhaps TRBD1 (5 bases). The germline CDR1 and CDR2 sequences are MNHNY and SVGAGI (reference sequence). This CDR3 has 13 residues. V dropped 6 bases and J dropped 3 bases, with 12 bases sitting between them. CDR3 sequence reads: CASRPGLSYEQYV. CDR3 DNA: TGTGCCAGCAGACCAGGGCTTAGCTACGAGCAGTACGTC.

CDR3 residues: CASSYSGRGLTEAFF. The CDR3 DNA is TGTGCCAGCAGTTACTCTGGGAGAGGGTTAACTGAAGCTTTCTTT. The chain is built from TRBV6-6 and TRBJ1-1; D remains ambiguous. Trimming took off 0 bases at V and 5 bases at J, with 13 bases between the two ends. The CDR3 has 15 residues. Germline CDR1 reads MNHNY; CDR2 reads SVGAGI (reference sequence).

The chain recombines TRBV7-6 with TRBJ1-2, with D hard to call. CDR3 length equals 13 residues. Germline assignment: CDR1 SGHVS and CDR2 FNYEAQ. V lost 0 bases and J 6 bases, leaving 8 bases between the germline ends. CDR3 amino acids: CASSLADRDGYTF. CDR3 DNA sequence: TGTGCCAGCAGCTTAGCGGATCGGGATGGCTACACCTTC.

The chain combines TRBV27 with TRBJ1-2, with D possibly being TRBD1 (6 bases). Germline V gene sequence: CDR1 MNHEY, CDR2 SMNVEV (reference sequence). V shed 6 bases and J shed 4 bases, with 15 bases lying between them. CDR3 length equals 14 residues. The CDR3 DNA is TGTGCCAGCAGCTTAACCGGGACAAGCTATGGCTACACCTTC. It yields the protein CASSLTGTSYGYTF.

The CDR3 is CASSLTGTTFGGYTF. CDR3 nucleotide sequence: TGTGCCAGCAGTTTGACCGGGACGACTTTCGGTGGCTACACCTTC. The chain combines TRBV27 with TRBJ1-2, with D maybe TRBD1 (5 bases). This CDR3 has 15 amino acids. Looked up from germline, CDR1 is MNHEY and CDR2 is SMNVEV (reference sequence). V was pared by 3 bases and J by 7 bases, with 18 bases between.

This clonotype came up a few times. V gene TRBV19 combines with J gene TRBJ1-6; possibly TRBD1 for D (6 bases). The CDR3 is made up of 14 amino acids. V lost 3 bases, J lost 7 bases, and 10 bases lay in between. In germline, CDR1 is LNHDA, CDR2 SQIVND (reference sequence). CDR3 coding DNA: TGTGCCAGTAGTATGGGGACATTGAATTCACCCCTCCACTTT. It codes for CASSMGTLNSPLHF.

V and J are TRBV7-6 and TRBJ2-2; D assignment may be TRBD1 or TRBD2 (5 bases each). V shed 4 bases and J shed 10 bases, with 7 bases lying between them. Germline values: CDR1 SGHVS, CDR2 FNYEAQ. The CDR3 loop spans 11 amino acids. CDR3 protein: CASSWDPELFF. Written as DNA, the CDR3 is TGTGCCAGCAGCTGGGACCCGGAGCTGTTTTTT.

This clonotype has a count of ten or more. V and J are TRBV12-3 or TRBV12-4 and TRBJ2-3; possible D gene TRBD2, 6 bases. The CDR3 contains 12 residues. The V and J ends lost 9 bases and 8 bases respectively, with 15 bases between them. CDR3 protein: CASLNTGGTQYF. DNA of the CDR3: TGTGCCAGTTTAAACACCGGGGGTACGCAGTATTTT.

In this sample, this clonotype turned up a few times. The genes are TRBV19 and TRBJ1-5; D is undetermined. With 5 bases removed from V and 1 base from J, the gap between germline ends came to 9 bases. This CDR3 contains 14 residues. Germline CDR1 reads LNHDA; CDR2 reads SQIVND (reference sequence). Here the CDR3 reads CASSERLSNQPQHF. CDR3 coding DNA: TGTGCCAGTAGTGAAAGACTGAGCAATCAGCCCCAGCATTTT.